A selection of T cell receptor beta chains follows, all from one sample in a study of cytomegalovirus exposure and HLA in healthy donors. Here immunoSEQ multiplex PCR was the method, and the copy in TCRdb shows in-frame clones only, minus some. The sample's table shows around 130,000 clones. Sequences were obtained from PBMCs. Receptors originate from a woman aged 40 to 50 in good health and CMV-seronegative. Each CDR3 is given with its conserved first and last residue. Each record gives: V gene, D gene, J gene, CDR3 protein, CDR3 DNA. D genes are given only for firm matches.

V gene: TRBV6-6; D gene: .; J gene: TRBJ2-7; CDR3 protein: CASSVPVGGYEQYF; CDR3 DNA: TGTGCCAGCAGTGTCCCTGTGGGGGGCTACGAGCAGTACTTC
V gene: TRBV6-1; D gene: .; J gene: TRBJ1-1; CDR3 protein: CASSEIRAGSTEAFF; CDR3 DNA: TGTGCCAGCAGTGAAATCCGAGCGGGGTCCACTGAAGCTTTCTTT
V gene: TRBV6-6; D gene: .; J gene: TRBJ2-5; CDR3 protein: CASSYHTGDQYF; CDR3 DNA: TGTGCCAGCAGTTACCACACGGGGGACCAGTACTTC
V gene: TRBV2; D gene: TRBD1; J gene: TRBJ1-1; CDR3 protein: CASSGQVNTEAFF; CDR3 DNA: TGTGCCAGCTCGGGACAGGTGAACACTGAAGCTTTCTTT
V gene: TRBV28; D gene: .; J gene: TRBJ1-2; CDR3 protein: CATRGIDRNYGYTF; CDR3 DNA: TGTGCCACTAGAGGGATAGACAGGAACTATGGCTACACCTTC
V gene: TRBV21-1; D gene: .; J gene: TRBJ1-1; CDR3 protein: CASKRQGEQGRNTEAFF; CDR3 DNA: TGTGCCAGCAAAAGACAGGGCGAGCAAGGAAGGAACACTGAAGCTTTCTTT
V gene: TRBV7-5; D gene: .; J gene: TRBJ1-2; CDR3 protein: CVRSLQFGPQGAYNYGYTF; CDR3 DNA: TGTGTCAGAAGCTTGCAATTTGGCCCACAGGGGGCGTACAACTATGGCTACACCTTC
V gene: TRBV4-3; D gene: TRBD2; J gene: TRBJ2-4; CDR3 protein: CASSQYYAGGPQNIQYF; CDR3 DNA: TGCGCCAGCAGCCAATATTACGCGGGGGGGCCTCAAAACATTCAGTACTTC
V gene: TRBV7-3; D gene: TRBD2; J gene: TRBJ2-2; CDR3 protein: CASSPRTSGVVNDGELFF; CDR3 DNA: TGTGCCAGCAGCCCCCGGACTAGCGGGGTGGTTAATGACGGGGAGCTGTTTTTT
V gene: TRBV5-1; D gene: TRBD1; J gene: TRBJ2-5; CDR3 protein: CASSSQSGTVQETQYF; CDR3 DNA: TGCGCCAGCAGCTCACAATCCGGGACAGTCCAAGAGACCCAGTACTTC
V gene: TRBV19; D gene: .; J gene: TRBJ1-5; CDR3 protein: CASSIRAGGLLNQPQHF; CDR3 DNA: TGTGCCAGTAGTATTAGGGCCGGGGGACTTCTGAATCAGCCCCAGCATTTT
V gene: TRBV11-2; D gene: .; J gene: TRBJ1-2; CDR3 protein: CASSSGRPGSYGYTF; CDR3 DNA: TGTGCCAGCAGCTCGGGTAGGCCCGGGTCATATGGCTACACCTTC
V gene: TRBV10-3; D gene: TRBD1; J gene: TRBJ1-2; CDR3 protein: CAISPGQGLYGYTF; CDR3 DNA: TGTGCCATCAGTCCGGGACAGGGTCTTTATGGCTACACCTTC
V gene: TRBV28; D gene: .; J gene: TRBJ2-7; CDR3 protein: CASSRGYEQYF; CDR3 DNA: TGTGCCAGCAGTCGGGGCTACGAGCAGTACTTC
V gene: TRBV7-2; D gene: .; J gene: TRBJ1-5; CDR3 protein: CASSLDNGNQPQHF; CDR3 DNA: TGTGCCAGCAGCTTGGACAATGGCAATCAGCCCCAGCATTTT
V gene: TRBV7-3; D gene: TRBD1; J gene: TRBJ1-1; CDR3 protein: CASSSSGTGGALNTEAFF; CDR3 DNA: TGTGCCAGCAGCTCGTCCGGGACAGGGGGTGCTCTGAACACTGAAGCTTTCTTT
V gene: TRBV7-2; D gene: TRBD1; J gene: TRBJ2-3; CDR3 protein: CASSIRQGGTDTQYF; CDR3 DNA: TGTGCCAGCAGCATCCGACAGGGTGGGACAGATACGCAGTATTTT
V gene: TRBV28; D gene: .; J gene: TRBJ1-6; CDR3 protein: CASSLYPGNNSPLHF; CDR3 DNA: TGTGCCAGCAGTTTATACCCGGGGAATAATTCACCCCTCCACTTT
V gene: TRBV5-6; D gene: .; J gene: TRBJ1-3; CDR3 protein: CASSFQGNTIYF; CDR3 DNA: TGTGCCAGCAGCTTTCAGGGAAACACCATATATTTT
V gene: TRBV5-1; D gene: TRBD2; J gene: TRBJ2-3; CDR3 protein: CASSPGLAVSTDTQYF; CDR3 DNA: TGCGCCAGCAGCCCGGGACTAGCGGTCAGCACAGATACGCAGTATTTT
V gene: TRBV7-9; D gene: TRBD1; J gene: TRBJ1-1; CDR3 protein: CASSLKIGTGGPYEAFF; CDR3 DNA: TGTGCCAGCAGCTTAAAAATAGGGACAGGGGGTCCCTACGAAGCTTTCTTT
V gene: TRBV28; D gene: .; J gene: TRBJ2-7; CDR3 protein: CASVRAGVSYEQYF; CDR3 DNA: TGTGCCAGCGTACGCGCAGGGGTTTCGTACGAGCAGTACTTC
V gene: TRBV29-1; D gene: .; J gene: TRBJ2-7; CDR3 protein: CSVEDLYDEQYF; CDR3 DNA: TGCAGCGTTGAAGATCTATACGACGAGCAGTACTTC
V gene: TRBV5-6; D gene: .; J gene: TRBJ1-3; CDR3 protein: CASRPRGSGNTIYF; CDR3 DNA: TGTGCCAGCAGACCACGAGGTTCTGGAAACACCATATATTTT
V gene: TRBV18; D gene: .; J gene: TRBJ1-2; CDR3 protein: CASSLPLSGDGIYYGYTF; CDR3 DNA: TGTGCCAGCTCACTTCCGTTGAGCGGGGATGGAATTTACTATGGCTACACCTTC
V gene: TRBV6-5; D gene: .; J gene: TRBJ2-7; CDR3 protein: CASRPNYGRLYF; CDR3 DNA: TGTGCCAGCAGGCCCAATTATGGCCGCTTGTACTTC
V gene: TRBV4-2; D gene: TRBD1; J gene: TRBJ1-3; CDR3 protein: CASSQARTGSSGNTIYF; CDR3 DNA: TGTGCCAGCAGCCAAGCTCGGACAGGGAGCTCTGGAAACACCATATATTTT
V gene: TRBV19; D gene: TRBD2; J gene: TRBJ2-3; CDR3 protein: CASSINPAGGTDTQYF; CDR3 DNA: TGTGCCAGTAGTATAAACCCAGCGGGGGGCACAGATACGCAGTATTTT
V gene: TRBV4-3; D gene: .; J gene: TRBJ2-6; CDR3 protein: CASSQDRGPGANVLTF; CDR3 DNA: TGCGCCAGCAGCCAAGATCGAGGCCCTGGGGCCAACGTCCTGACTTTC
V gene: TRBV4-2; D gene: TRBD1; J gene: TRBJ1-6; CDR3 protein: CASSPLGVQGGTNSPLHF; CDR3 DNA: TGTGCCAGCAGCCCGTTGGGGGTACAGGGGGGAACCAATTCACCCCTCCACTTT
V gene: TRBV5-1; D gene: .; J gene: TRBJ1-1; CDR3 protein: CASAGEARPEAFF; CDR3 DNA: TGCGCCAGCGCCGGTGAGGCGCGCCCTGAAGCTTTCTTT
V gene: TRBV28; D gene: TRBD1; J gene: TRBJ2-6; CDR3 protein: CASYNRGNGANVLTF; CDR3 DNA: TGTGCCAGCTACAACAGGGGGAACGGGGCCAACGTCCTGACTTTC
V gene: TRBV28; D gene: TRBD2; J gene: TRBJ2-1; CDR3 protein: CASNSGGHNEQFF; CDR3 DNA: TGTGCCAGCAATAGCGGGGGGCACAATGAGCAGTTCTTC
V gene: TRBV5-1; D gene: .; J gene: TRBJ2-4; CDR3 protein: CASSLVIRGGAKNIQYF; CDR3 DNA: TGCGCCAGCAGCTTGGTCATTAGGGGGGGAGCCAAAAACATTCAGTACTTC
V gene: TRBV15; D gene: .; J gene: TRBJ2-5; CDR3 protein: CATSRDGGFQETQYF; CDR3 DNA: TGTGCCACCAGCAGAGACGGGGGATTCCAAGAGACCCAGTACTTC
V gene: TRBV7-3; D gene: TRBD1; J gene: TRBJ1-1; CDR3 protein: CASSPHFTGVNTEAFF; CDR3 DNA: TGTGCCAGCAGCCCTCACTTTACAGGGGTGAACACTGAAGCTTTCTTT
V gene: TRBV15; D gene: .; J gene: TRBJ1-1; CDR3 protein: CATSKGDGWGNTEAFF; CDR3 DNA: TGTGCCACCAGCAAGGGGGACGGGTGGGGGAACACTGAAGCTTTCTTT
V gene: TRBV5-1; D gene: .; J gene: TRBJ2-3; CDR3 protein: CASSPIDSTGHTDAQYF; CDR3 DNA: TGCGCCAGCAGCCCCATCGACAGTACAGGACACACAGATGCGCAGTATTTT
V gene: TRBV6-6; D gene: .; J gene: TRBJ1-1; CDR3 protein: CASSHQPLRGSTEAFF; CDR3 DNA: TGTGCCAGCAGTCATCAACCCCTCAGGGGATCCACTGAAGCTTTCTTT